These T cell receptor beta chains were read from a single sample in a study of T cells in Graves' hyperthyroidism and ophthalmopathy. MiXCR, run by TCRdb on the multiplex PCR reads, gives a single entry per CDR3 protein. The sample has 600,000 to 650,000 distinct CDR3 sequences, around 21% seen once. Sequences were obtained from blood. All receptors derive from a man aged 25-40 years with Graves' ophthalmopathy. Each CDR3 is given with its conserved first and last residue. D genes are given only for firm matches. Rows may omit the clone size; those that give it use once, few, many or a size class.

>.|few|TRBJ1-2|TRBV2
CASSYRLDNYGYTF
TGTGCCAGCAGTTATCGGCTTGATAACTATGGCTACACCTTC
>TRBD2|many|TRBJ2-3|TRBV28
CASSPSGGRKDTQYF
TGTGCCAGCAGTCCTTCGGGCGGGAGGAAAGATACGCAGTATTTT
>TRBD2|.|TRBJ2-7|TRBV12-3/TRBV12-4
CASSPTALAGSYEQYF
TGTGCCAGCAGCCCCACCGCACTAGCGGGTTCCTACGAGCAGTACTTC
>.|.|TRBJ1-4|TRBV7-8
CASSLVGGEKLFF
TGTGCCAGCAGCTTAGTGGGGGGTGAAAAACTGTTTTTT
>.|.|TRBJ2-1|TRBV14
CASSQGLYYNEQFF
TGTGCCAGCAGCCAGGGACTTTACTACAATGAGCAGTTCTTC
>.|few|TRBJ2-3|TRBV7-9
CASSFGVSLTDTQYF
TGTGCCAGCAGCTTCGGAGTTTCCCTCACAGATACGCAGTATTTT
>TRBD2|.|TRBJ2-1|TRBV5-6
CASSLIRTSGRRNEQFF
TGTGCCAGCAGCTTGATTCGGACTAGCGGGCGGCGCAATGAGCAGTTCTTC
>TRBD1|.|TRBJ2-7|TRBV5-1
CASSLDREYEQYF
TGCGCCAGCAGCTTAGACAGGGAGTACGAGCAGTACTTC
>TRBD1|many|TRBJ1-3|TRBV30
CAWTPGTAGNTIYF
TGTGCCTGGACCCCAGGGACAGCTGGAAACACCATATATTTT
>TRBD1|.|TRBJ2-1|TRBV20-1
CSALGDRVYNEQFF
TGCAGTGCTTTGGGGGACAGGGTCTACAATGAGCAGTTCTTC
>.|many|TRBJ1-2|TRBV5-1
CASSLDEGYGYTF
TGCGCCAGCAGCCTGGACGAAGGCTATGGCTACACCTTC
>TRBD2|.|TRBJ2-1|TRBV20-1
CSATRAGGPSNEQFF
TGCAGTGCTACCCGAGCGGGAGGCCCCTCTAATGAGCAGTTCTTC
>.|.|TRBJ2-7|TRBV18
CASSPPEKGMYEQYF
TGTGCCAGCTCACCTCCCGAGAAGGGGATGTACGAGCAGTACTTC
>.|.|TRBJ2-1|TRBV29-1
CSVVAEYNEQFF
TGCAGCGTTGTGGCAGAATACAATGAGCAGTTCTTC
>TRBD2|many|TRBJ2-3|TRBV28
CASSSAGGIHTQYF
TGTGCCAGCAGTTCAGCGGGGGGGATTCATACGCAGTATTTT
>TRBD1|few|TRBJ1-1|TRBV2
CASILDRESPNTEAFF
TGTGCCAGCATCTTGGACAGGGAGTCGCCGAACACTGAAGCTTTCTTT
>TRBD2|few|TRBJ2-2|TRBV20-1
CSARPGLAGVTGELFF
TGCAGTGCTAGACCGGGACTAGCGGGAGTCACCGGGGAGCTGTTTTTT
>.|many|TRBJ2-2|TRBV2
CASSEQGTNTGELFF
TGTGCCAGCAGTGAACAGGGAACGAACACCGGGGAGCTGTTTTTT
>TRBD1|.|TRBJ1-5|TRBV29-1
CTPSVVGGPYYNQPQHF
TGCACCCCATCTGTGGTAGGGGGCCCTTACTACAATCAGCCCCAGCATTTT
>TRBD1|many|TRBJ2-5|TRBV28
CASSPGTGSSLETQYF
TGTGCCAGCAGCCCCGGGACAGGGTCGTCCTTGGAGACCCAGTACTTC
>.|many|TRBJ2-3|TRBV11-2
CASSPTNTQYF
TGTGCCAGCAGCCCAACCAATACGCAGTATTTT
>.|few|TRBJ2-1|TRBV9
CASSVESASSEQFF
TGTGCCAGCAGCGTAGAGTCCGCTTCAAGTGAGCAGTTCTTC
>.|once|TRBJ1-4|TRBV10-3
CAIRGTGSNEKLFF
TGTGCCATCCGTGGTACGGGGAGTAATGAAAAACTGTTTTTT
>.|few|TRBJ2-4|TRBV5-1
CASSQQSGSGLNIQYF
TGCGCCAGCAGCCAACAGTCGGGATCTGGCCTAAACATTCAGTACTTC
>TRBD1|few|TRBJ1-3|TRBV6-1
CASSFTGGLSGNTIYF
TGTGCCAGCAGTTTTACAGGGGGGCTCTCTGGAAACACCATATATTTT
>.|many|TRBJ1-4|TRBV3-1
CASSRTESGLNEKLFF
TGTGCCAGCAGCCGGACTGAGTCCGGCCTAAATGAAAAACTGTTTTTT
>TRBD1|many|TRBJ1-5|TRBV30
CAWSGQGGQPQHF
TGTGCCTGGAGTGGACAGGGTGGTCAGCCCCAGCATTTT